This T cell receptor beta chain was sequenced in a study of blood T cell repertoires in COVID-19. Sequencing used immunoSEQ multiplex PCR; TCRdb keeps in-frame clones, though not all of them. The sample records roughly 120,000 clones, around 85% being singletons. Losses at the gene ends were 6 bases for V and 2 bases for J; bases not matched to a gene: 4. This CDR3 contains 13 residues. The germline gives CDR1 MDHEN, CDR2 SYDVKM. Seattle-derived patients entered the study during active infection and were followed longitudinally. For this clone: Additional DNA sequences in this sample encode the identical CDR3.

The sequencing sample was made of peripheral blood. The genes are TRBV28 and TRBJ2-7; 7 bases align to TRBD1. The TCR was taken from a woman aged 80 or over with COVID-19, enrolled during active disease. The DNA of the CDR3 is TGTGCCAGCAGCATTGACAGGGCCTACGAGCAGTACTTC. Its protein is CASSIDRAYEQYF.